A single sample gave rise to the 10 T cell receptor beta chains below, sequenced in a study of cytomegalovirus exposure and HLA in healthy donors. Method: immunoSEQ multiplex PCR; TCRdb's copy keeps in-frame clones and lacks some. The sample lists 150,000 to 200,000 clones; 80% to 85% were seen once. Sequencing was done on a sample of PBMCs. The receptors were sampled from a woman under 40 in good health and CMV-seronegative.

This clone occurred a few times. The V gene is TRBV28, the J gene TRBJ1-5, with 9 positions matching TRBD1. This CDR3 has 14 amino acids. Germline loops: CDR1 MDHEN, CDR2 SYDVKM. V gave up 6 bases and J gave up 7 bases; unmatched junction bases: 7. In DNA form, the CDR3 reads TGTGCCAGCAGCTATGGGACAGGGAGGCAGCCCCAGCATTTT. It specifies CASSYGTGRQPQHF.

The chain has TRBV11-2 and TRBJ1-5; tentative D call: TRBD1 (6 bases). The CDR3 contains 18 residues. Germline-derived CDR1 and CDR2 are SGHAT and FQNNGV. Deletions cut 0 bases from V and 0 bases from J, with 15 bases between. The CDR3 sequence is CASSLEGAGPNSNQPQHF. CDR3 nucleotide sequence: TGTGCCAGCAGCTTAGAGGGGGCAGGCCCGAATAGCAATCAGCCCCAGCATTTT.

The chain has TRBV29-1 and TRBJ2-3, with 8 positions matching TRBD2. CDR3 length: 18 residues. The V and J ends lost 7 bases and 7 bases, in that order; junction bases with no gene match: 25. CDR1 is SQVTM, CDR2 ANQGSEA, per germline. Here the CDR3 DNA reads TGCAGCGGAATAGAGGGATACTTCGGGACGGGGGGGGCGAATACGCAGTATTTT. Amino acids: CSGIEGYFGTGGANTQYF.

The chain couples TRBV7-9 to TRBJ1-1, with a possible D match to TRBD1 (6 bases). Trimming took 7 bases from V and 1 from J, leaving 16 bases between them. The germline gives CDR1 SEHNR, CDR2 FQNEAQ (reference sequence). CDR3 length: 15 residues. The chain's CDR3 is CASTPTGTPNTEAFF. As DNA, the CDR3 is TGTGCCAGCACGCCAACTGGGACACCGAACACTGAAGCTTTCTTT.

This clone was seen only a few times. V is TRBV6-1 and J is TRBJ1-2, with D perhaps TRBD1 (5 bases). Germline V gives CDR1 MNHNS, CDR2 SASEGT. Between the trimmed V and J ends, which lost 1 base and 5 bases, there was a span of 17 bases. The CDR3 spans 16 residues. The CDR3, as DNA: TGTGCCAGCAGTGAAGTGGGGAGGGGTGGCCCGTATGGCTACACCTTC. It specifies CASSEVGRGGPYGYTF.

V usage is TRBV5-1 and J usage is TRBJ2-3; D is unclear. CDR3 length: 15 amino acids. Germline values: CDR1 SGHRS, CDR2 YFSETQ. V was trimmed by 2 bases and J by 0 bases, leaving 10 bases between them. The CDR3: CASSFRGASTDTQYF. The DNA for the CDR3 is TGCGCCAGCAGCTTTAGAGGAGCTAGCACAGATACGCAGTATTTT.

The chain combines TRBV7-6 with TRBJ2-1; TRBD2 agrees at 10 bases. The trim removed 0 bases at V and 7 bases at J, leaving 6 bases unmatched. This CDR3 is 16 amino acids long. Germline loops: CDR1 SGHVS, CDR2 FNYEAQ. DNA of the CDR3: TGTGCCAGCAGCTTAGCGGCTAGCGGGAGTAGTAATGAGCAGTTCTTC. Translating it yields CASSLAASGSSNEQFF.

This clone was detected only once. The chain employs TRBV7-2 and TRBJ2-1; 11 bases are a match to TRBD2. The CDR3 extends over 15 amino acids. Per the germline V gene, CDR1 is SGHTA and CDR2 is FQGNSA. With 1 base clipped from V and 6 bases from J, the junction kept 2 bases outside the gene matches. The DNA of the CDR3 is TGTGCCAGCAGCTTAGTAGCGGGGGGGGCCAATGAGCAGTTCTTC. Translating gives CASSLVAGGANEQFF.

This clone has more than one count but fewer than ten. The chain joins TRBV30 to TRBJ2-3, with TRBD2 identical over 8 bases. Germline CDR1 and CDR2: GTSNPN and SVGIG (reference sequence). This CDR3 spans 12 amino acids. J was trimmed by 4 bases and V by 6 bases; bases with no gene match: 3. The CDR3 DNA follows: TGTGCCTGCGGGGGGGCCGCAGATACGCAGTATTTT. It is translated as CACGGAADTQYF. The variable domain in full, completed from reference TRBV30 and TRBJ2-3, reads SQTIHQWPATLVQPVGSPLSLECTVEGTSNPNLYWYRQAAGRGLQLLFYSVGIGQISSEVPQNLSASRPQDRQFILSSKKLLLSDSGFYLCACGGAADTQYFGPGTRLTVL.

The chain combines TRBV9 with TRBJ2-3, with 10 positions matching TRBD2. There are 15 residues in the CDR3. CDR1 is SGDLS, CDR2 YYNGEE, per germline. V lost 1 base, J lost 4 bases, and 3 bases stayed unmatched. The CDR3 sequence: CASSVSSGGADTQYF. The CDR3 region has the DNA TGTGCCAGCAGCGTATCTAGCGGGGGCGCAGATACGCAGTATTTT.